These T cell receptor beta chains were read from a single sample in a study of T cell responses to AZD1222 COVID-19 vaccine. Data came from immunoSEQ multiplex PCR; TCRdb stores just in-frame clones and leaves some out. Among roughly 140,000 clones listed, approximately 88% were seen once. This specimen was peripheral blood, taken on day 0 of MenACWY control vaccination. The receptors here all came from an adult in good health. Each CDR3 is given with its conserved first and last residue. D genes are given only for firm matches. Size tells how often a clone was seen (once, few, many) or the class of an expanded clone, and some rows leave it out.

j_call: TRBJ2-2; v_call: TRBV5-1; d_call: -; clone_size: -; cdr3_nt: TGCGCCAGCAGCCCAGGCGAGGGGTGGCGCGGGCGGAACACCGGGGAGCTGTTTTTT; cdr3_aa: CASSPGEGWRGRNTGELFF
j_call: TRBJ2-5; v_call: TRBV9; d_call: -; clone_size: -; cdr3_nt: TGTGCCAGCAGCGGGGGATTCACATTGGAGACCCAGTACTTC; cdr3_aa: CASSGGFTLETQYF
j_call: TRBJ2-5; v_call: TRBV5-1; d_call: -; clone_size: -; cdr3_nt: TGCGCCAGCAGCTTGCCTGGCAGCCAAGAGACCCAGTACTTC; cdr3_aa: CASSLPGSQETQYF
j_call: TRBJ2-1; v_call: TRBV28; d_call: -; clone_size: -; cdr3_nt: TGTGCCAGCAGTCCGGACCTTAGCTCCTACAATGAGCAGTTCTTC; cdr3_aa: CASSPDLSSYNEQFF
j_call: TRBJ2-5; v_call: TRBV4-1; d_call: -; clone_size: -; cdr3_nt: TGCGCCAGCAGCCCGGTTCCGGACACTCGCCAAGAGACCCAGTACTTC; cdr3_aa: CASSPVPDTRQETQYF
j_call: TRBJ1-2; v_call: TRBV18; d_call: -; clone_size: -; cdr3_nt: TGTGCCAGCTCACCCCGGGAGGGGTTTGGCTATGGCTACACCTTC; cdr3_aa: CASSPREGFGYGYTF
j_call: TRBJ1-2; v_call: TRBV20-1; d_call: TRBD1; clone_size: few; cdr3_nt: TGCAGTGCTAGTGAGGGGGCAAACTATGGCTACACCTTC; cdr3_aa: CSASEGANYGYTF
j_call: TRBJ1-5; v_call: TRBV27; d_call: -; clone_size: -; cdr3_nt: TGTGCCAGCACCCCAATTGCCAGGGCCTATCGAAATCAGCCCCAGCATTTT; cdr3_aa: CASTPIARAYRNQPQHF
j_call: TRBJ1-2; v_call: TRBV7-2; d_call: -; clone_size: -; cdr3_nt: TGTGCCAGCAGCTTAGGACAGAACTATGGCTACACCTTC; cdr3_aa: CASSLGQNYGYTF
j_call: TRBJ1-5; v_call: TRBV2; d_call: -; clone_size: -; cdr3_nt: TGTGCCAGCATGGGCCCGGGGCCCCAGCATTTT; cdr3_aa: CASMGPGPQHF
j_call: TRBJ2-3; v_call: TRBV27; d_call: TRBD2; clone_size: -; cdr3_nt: TGTGCCAGCAGTCGAAAAGGCCTAAGCGGGAGGAATGGAGATACGCAGTATTTT; cdr3_aa: CASSRKGLSGRNGDTQYF
j_call: TRBJ2-7; v_call: TRBV19; d_call: -; clone_size: -; cdr3_nt: TGTGCCCGAGGAGACAAAGACTACGAGCAGTACTTC; cdr3_aa: CARGDKDYEQYF
j_call: TRBJ2-7; v_call: TRBV7-3; d_call: TRBD1; clone_size: -; cdr3_nt: TGTGCCAGCAGCTTAAACCGGGACAGGGGAACCTACGAGCAGTACTTC; cdr3_aa: CASSLNRDRGTYEQYF
j_call: TRBJ1-4; v_call: TRBV29-1; d_call: -; clone_size: once; cdr3_nt: TGCAGCGTTGAAGATCATAGGGGAGCTAATGAAAAACTGTTTTTT; cdr3_aa: CSVEDHRGANEKLFF
j_call: TRBJ1-1; v_call: TRBV19; d_call: TRBD1; clone_size: once; cdr3_nt: TGTGCCAGTAGCCCACAGGGGGCGGACACTGAAGCTTTCTTT; cdr3_aa: CASSPQGADTEAFF
j_call: TRBJ1-2; v_call: TRBV7-8; d_call: TRBD1; clone_size: -; cdr3_nt: TGTGCCAGCAGCTTCGGACAGGGGGAACTTGGCTACACCTTC; cdr3_aa: CASSFGQGELGYTF
j_call: TRBJ2-2; v_call: TRBV19; d_call: TRBD1; clone_size: -; cdr3_nt: TGTGCCAGCCTAAAGGGACAGGCGAACACCGGGGAGCTGTTTTTT; cdr3_aa: CASLKGQANTGELFF
j_call: TRBJ2-7; v_call: TRBV7-8; d_call: TRBD2; clone_size: -; cdr3_nt: TGTGCCAGCAGCTATACCGGGACTACGAACGAGCAGTACTTC; cdr3_aa: CASSYTGTTNEQYF
j_call: TRBJ2-2; v_call: TRBV5-1; d_call: TRBD2; clone_size: few; cdr3_nt: TGCGCCAGCAGCGAGGGTCCTAGCGGGAGCATAGGGGAGCTGTTTTTT; cdr3_aa: CASSEGPSGSIGELFF
j_call: TRBJ2-3; v_call: TRBV24-1; d_call: -; clone_size: -; cdr3_nt: TGTGCCACCAGTGATTCGCAGGCAGGGCAGTATTTT; cdr3_aa: CATSDSQAGQYF
j_call: TRBJ2-5; v_call: TRBV11-1; d_call: -; clone_size: -; cdr3_nt: TGTGCCAGCGCCTATACGGAGACCCAGTACTTC; cdr3_aa: CASAYTETQYF
j_call: TRBJ1-1; v_call: TRBV5-8; d_call: TRBD1; clone_size: -; cdr3_nt: TGTGCCAGCAGCTTGGATGACAGGGACACTGAAGCTTTCTTT; cdr3_aa: CASSLDDRDTEAFF
j_call: TRBJ2-3; v_call: TRBV14; d_call: -; clone_size: -; cdr3_nt: TGTGCCAGCAGCCAAGATGGCAGGCCCTCCACAGATACGCAGTATTTT; cdr3_aa: CASSQDGRPSTDTQYF
j_call: TRBJ1-5; v_call: TRBV5-8; d_call: -; clone_size: -; cdr3_nt: TGTGCCAGCAGGGATGGGGCAAATCAGCCCCAGCATTTT; cdr3_aa: CASRDGANQPQHF
j_call: TRBJ1-2; v_call: TRBV24-1; d_call: -; clone_size: -; cdr3_nt: TGTGCCACCAGTGACGGGGCTGACTATGGCTACACCTTC; cdr3_aa: CATSDGADYGYTF
j_call: TRBJ1-1; v_call: TRBV18; d_call: TRBD1; clone_size: -; cdr3_nt: TGTGCCAGCTCACAACGGACAGGGGTGAACACTGAAGCTTTCTTT; cdr3_aa: CASSQRTGVNTEAFF
j_call: TRBJ1-1; v_call: TRBV6-5; d_call: -; clone_size: -; cdr3_nt: TGTGCCAGCAGGACCTATGGAGGGACTGAAGCTTTCTTT; cdr3_aa: CASRTYGGTEAFF
j_call: TRBJ2-7; v_call: TRBV6-2/TRBV6-3; d_call: -; clone_size: -; cdr3_nt: TGTGCCAGCAGTTACTCGTATATCGACACCACCTACGAGCAGTACTTC; cdr3_aa: CASSYSYIDTTYEQYF
j_call: TRBJ1-2; v_call: TRBV3-1/TRBV3-2; d_call: -; clone_size: -; cdr3_nt: TGTGCCAGCAGCCAAGAAGTACAGGTGTATGGCTACACCTTC; cdr3_aa: CASSQEVQVYGYTF
j_call: TRBJ1-2; v_call: TRBV28; d_call: -; clone_size: -; cdr3_nt: TGTGCCAGCAGTCCGAGCGGGGGGCGATCATATGGCTACACCTTC; cdr3_aa: CASSPSGGRSYGYTF
j_call: TRBJ2-7; v_call: TRBV11-3; d_call: -; clone_size: -; cdr3_nt: TGTGCCAGCAGCTTAGATCCGGCCTACGAGCAGTACTTC; cdr3_aa: CASSLDPAYEQYF